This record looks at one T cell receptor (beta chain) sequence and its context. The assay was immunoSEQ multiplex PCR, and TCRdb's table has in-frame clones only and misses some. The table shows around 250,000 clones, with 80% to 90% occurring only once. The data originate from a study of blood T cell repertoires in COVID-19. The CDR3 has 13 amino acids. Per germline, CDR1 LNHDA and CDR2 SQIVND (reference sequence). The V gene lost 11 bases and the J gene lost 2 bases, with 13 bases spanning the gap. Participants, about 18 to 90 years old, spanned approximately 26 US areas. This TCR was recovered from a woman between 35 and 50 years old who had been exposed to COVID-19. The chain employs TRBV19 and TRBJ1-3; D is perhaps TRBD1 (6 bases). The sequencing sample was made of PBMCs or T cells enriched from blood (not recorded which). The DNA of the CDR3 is TGTGCCGGAAGCAACAGGGCTGGAAACACCATATATTTT. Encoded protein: CAGSNRAGNTIYF.